This TCR beta chain stems from a study of CD8 T cells in ankylosing spondylitis. Libraries of TCR beta came from quantitative 5'-RACE with molecular barcodes. TCRdb ran MiXCR on the 5' RACE reads and lists one entry per CDR3 protein. The sample has about 280,000 distinct CDR3 sequences, approximately 20% seen once; the top ten hold 7.8%. V lost 2 bases to trimming and J lost 3 bases; unmatched junction nucleotides: 4. The CDR3 sequence is 15 residues long. CDR1 is SGDLS and CDR2 is YYNGEE in the germline V gene. This TCR was recovered from a male donor with ankylosing spondylitis or in good health (not recorded which). The source material was blood, either unsorted or a sorted T cell fraction (not recorded which). The V call is TRBV9, the J call TRBJ2-3, with 9 bases that match TRBD2. The CDR3 here is CASSVSGRFTDTQYF. In nucleotides, the CDR3 is TGTGCCAGCAGCGTTAGCGGGAGATTTACAGATACGCAGTATTTT.